Listed below are T cell receptor beta chains from one sample, sequenced in a study of regulatory T cells. Using immunoSEQ multiplex PCR, the repertoire was profiled, and TCRdb retains in-frame clones only, with some absent. Of about 17,000 clones listed, more than 90% are singletons. The sample taken for sequencing was CD8+ T cells sorted from blood. These receptors came from a person under 35 with CD3G deficiency. The CDR3 runs from the conserved cysteine through the conserved F or W. A D gene is named only where the DNA matches it firmly. Part of the rows lack a size; the others show once, few, many or a class for expanded clones.

v_gene,j_gene,abundance,len,d_gene,CDR3nt,CDR3aa
TRBV19,TRBJ2-7,-,15,-,TGTGCCAGTAGTATCAGCATCGGACAGTCCTACGAGCAGTACTTC,CASSISIGQSYEQYF
TRBV6-5,TRBJ2-7,-,15,-,TGTGCCAGCAGTTACGACCGGGACTGGTTCTACGAGCAGTACTTC,CASSYDRDWFYEQYF
TRBV7-8,TRBJ2-5,-,15,-,TGTGCCAGCAGCCTCGCTGTTTGGGAGGAAGAGACCCAGTACTTC,CASSLAVWEEETQYF
TRBV7-9,TRBJ2-7,-,13,-,TGTGCCAGCAGCCGCCCAAGCTCCTACGAGCAGTACTTC,CASSRPSSYEQYF
TRBV5-1,TRBJ2-7,once,14,-,TGCGCCAGCAGCGCCCGGGACCCAACCTACGAGCAGTACTTC,CASSARDPTYEQYF
TRBV6-5,TRBJ2-2,-,16,TRBD2,TGTGCCAGCAGTTACGGGTTAGCGGGGGTCACCGGGGAGCTGTTTTTT,CASSYGLAGVTGELFF
TRBV27,TRBJ1-5,-,14,-,TGTGCCAGCAGCCCGGACGGATTGACCCAGCCCCAGCATTTT,CASSPDGLTQPQHF
TRBV9,TRBJ2-7,-,14,-,TGTGCCAGCAGCGTAGCCGGAGAGTCCTACGAGCAGTACTTC,CASSVAGESYEQYF
TRBV6-1,TRBJ2-6,-,13,-,TGTGCCAGCACAGGGTTTGGGGCCAACGTCCTGACTTTC,CASTGFGANVLTF
TRBV11-2,TRBJ2-1,-,15,-,TGTGCCAGCAGCTTGACTAGTTTAACGTTGAATGAGCAGTTCTTC,CASSLTSLTLNEQFF
TRBV30,TRBJ2-7,-,12,-,TGTGCCTGGAGTGCCCGGTTCTACGAGCAGTACTTC,CAWSARFYEQYF
TRBV10-2,TRBJ2-5,-,15,-,TGCGCCAGCAGTGAAACTGGGGGCTTCGGGGAGACCCAGTACTTC,CASSETGGFGETQYF
TRBV19,TRBJ1-2,once,14,TRBD1,TGTGCCAGTAGTTCCGGACAGGGACAGTATGGCTACACCTTC,CASSSGQGQYGYTF
TRBV14,TRBJ2-3,-,14,TRBD1,TGTGCCAGCAGCCGGACAGGGACGACAGATACGCAGTATTTT,CASSRTGTTDTQYF
TRBV28,TRBJ2-7,-,13,-,TGTGCCAGCAGTTTATCCGACAGTACCGAGCAGTACTTC,CASSLSDSTEQYF
TRBV30,TRBJ2-7,-,13,-,TGTGCCTGGAGTGGAGACTCCTCCTACGAGCAGTACTTC,CAWSGDSSYEQYF
TRBV30,TRBJ2-7,-,15,-,TGTGCCTGGAGCCCCCCCCTCGTCGGGGCCTACGAGCAGTACTTC,CAWSPPLVGAYEQYF
TRBV7-8,TRBJ1-2,-,13,-,TGTGCCAGCACCGAATCTGGGAACTATGGCTACACCTTC,CASTESGNYGYTF
TRBV30,TRBJ2-7,-,11,-,TGTGCCTGGATCCAGGGCTACGAGCAGTACTTC,CAWIQGYEQYF
TRBV28,TRBJ2-2,once,14,-,TGTGCCAGCAGTTGGGCCCCGGACACCGGGGAGCTGTTTTTT,CASSWAPDTGELFF
TRBV7-9,TRBJ1-4,-,13,-,TGTGCCAGCAGCTTACCAGGCGGTGAAAAACTGTTTTTT,CASSLPGGEKLFF
TRBV28,TRBJ2-3,-,16,TRBD2,TGTGCCAGCAGTTTATCGGGGGAGGGCCGAGGGGATACGCAGTATTTT,CASSLSGEGRGDTQYF
TRBV9,TRBJ1-5,-,15,-,TGTGCCAGCAGCCTCGGAGGGGCACAGGACCAGCCCCAGCATTTT,CASSLGGAQDQPQHF
TRBV30,TRBJ2-7,-,14,TRBD2,TGTGCCTGGAGTGTACTGCTGGGGGGGAGCGAGCAGTACTTC,CAWSVLLGGSEQYF
TRBV28,TRBJ1-1,-,15,TRBD1,TGTGCCAGCAGCCCAAGACAGGGTCCGAGCACTGAAGCTTTCTTT,CASSPRQGPSTEAFF
TRBV7-9,TRBJ2-3,-,12,-,TGTGCCAGCAGCTCGGGGAGAGATACGCAGTATTTT,CASSSGRDTQYF
TRBV9,TRBJ2-2,-,13,-,TGTGCCAGCAGCGCACAAAGGGGGGGTGAGCTGTTTTTT,CASSAQRGGELFF
TRBV6-5,TRBJ1-5,-,16,TRBD1,TGTGCCAGCAGTTTCACACCTAACAGGGGCTTAGGGCCCCAGCATTTT,CASSFTPNRGLGPQHF
TRBV7-9,TRBJ2-1,once,11,-,TGTGCCAGCAGCTTCGAAGGAGAGCAGTTCTTC,CASSFEGEQFF
TRBV5-1,TRBJ2-3,-,15,-,TGCGCCAGCAGCTTGGAACAGCCAGGCGCAGATACGCAGTATTTT,CASSLEQPGADTQYF
TRBV6-1,TRBJ2-1,-,11,-,TGTGCCAGCGGGGTTTACAATGAGCAGTTCTTC,CASGVYNEQFF